This T cell receptor (beta chain) is from a study of T cell responses to AZD1222 COVID-19 vaccine. Points from the study as a whole: Spike-wide coverage was observed for vaccine-associated CD4 TCRs, with dominant responses at 160-218 and 743-854. Donors, mostly white British, included more females; clonal diversity was possibly underestimated. Targets within unmutated variant regions were reportedly found for nearly half of spike-specific TCRs.

The trim removed 6 bases at V and 3 bases at J, leaving 11 bases unmatched. Germline loops: CDR1 SGHTA, CDR2 FQGTGA. The CDR3 extends over 15 amino acids. In the case of this clone: No antigen is known for it.

Only in-frame clones appear in the TCRdb table, and some are missing; sequencing was by immunoSEQ multiplex PCR. Of over 85,000 clones listed, over 85% are singletons. The receptor comes from an adult in good health. The rearrangement links TRBV7-3 to TRBJ2-7, with 7 nucleotides matching TRBD2. The material was peripheral blood, obtained on day 0 of AZD1222 vaccination. CDR3 coding DNA: TGTGCCAGCAGTTTTAAGGCGGGAGCGGTCTACGAGCAGTACTTC. Its translation is CASSFKAGAVYEQYF. The full variable domain, with the rest looked up from reference TRBV7-3 and TRBJ2-7, is GAGVSQTPSNKVTEKGKYVELRCDPISGHTALYWYRQSLGQGPEFLIYFQGTGAADDSGLPNDRFFAVRPEGSVSTLKIQRTERGDSAVYLCASSFKAGAVYEQYFGPGTRLTVT.